This TCR beta chain was observed in a study of graft-versus-host responses after intestinal transplantation. Study context: Transplant types were multivisceral, liver-intestinal, or isolated intestinal. Tacrolimus plus steroids were given to all recipients for roughly three years, preceded by anti-thymocyte globulin induction.

Points from the study as a whole: With peak circulating GvH clone levels came an association with early post-transplant HvG declines. Researchers found GvH clones in recipient marrow, and some showed up first in ileum or blood.

In germline, CDR1 is WNHNN, CDR2 SYGVQD (reference sequence). Trimming shortened V by 4 bases and J by 7 bases, and 14 bases separated the two germline ends. This CDR3 region has 14 residues. Method: immunoSEQ multiplex PCR; TCRdb's copy keeps in-frame clones and lacks some. The table has tens of thousands of clones, roughly 95% seen once. About this clone: The target antigen is unknown.

The specimen comprised unstimulated CD8+ T cells sorted from spleen or lymph node cells, sampled before transplant. The sequence came from a human donor who was the organ donor for an intestinal transplant. The gene calls are TRBV10-1 and TRBJ2-1; D might be TRBD1 or TRBD2, each matching 5 bases. CDR3 sequence: CASSGGGEANEQFF. The DNA of the CDR3 is TGCGCCAGCAGTGGTGGGGGAGAGGCGAATGAGCAGTTCTTC.